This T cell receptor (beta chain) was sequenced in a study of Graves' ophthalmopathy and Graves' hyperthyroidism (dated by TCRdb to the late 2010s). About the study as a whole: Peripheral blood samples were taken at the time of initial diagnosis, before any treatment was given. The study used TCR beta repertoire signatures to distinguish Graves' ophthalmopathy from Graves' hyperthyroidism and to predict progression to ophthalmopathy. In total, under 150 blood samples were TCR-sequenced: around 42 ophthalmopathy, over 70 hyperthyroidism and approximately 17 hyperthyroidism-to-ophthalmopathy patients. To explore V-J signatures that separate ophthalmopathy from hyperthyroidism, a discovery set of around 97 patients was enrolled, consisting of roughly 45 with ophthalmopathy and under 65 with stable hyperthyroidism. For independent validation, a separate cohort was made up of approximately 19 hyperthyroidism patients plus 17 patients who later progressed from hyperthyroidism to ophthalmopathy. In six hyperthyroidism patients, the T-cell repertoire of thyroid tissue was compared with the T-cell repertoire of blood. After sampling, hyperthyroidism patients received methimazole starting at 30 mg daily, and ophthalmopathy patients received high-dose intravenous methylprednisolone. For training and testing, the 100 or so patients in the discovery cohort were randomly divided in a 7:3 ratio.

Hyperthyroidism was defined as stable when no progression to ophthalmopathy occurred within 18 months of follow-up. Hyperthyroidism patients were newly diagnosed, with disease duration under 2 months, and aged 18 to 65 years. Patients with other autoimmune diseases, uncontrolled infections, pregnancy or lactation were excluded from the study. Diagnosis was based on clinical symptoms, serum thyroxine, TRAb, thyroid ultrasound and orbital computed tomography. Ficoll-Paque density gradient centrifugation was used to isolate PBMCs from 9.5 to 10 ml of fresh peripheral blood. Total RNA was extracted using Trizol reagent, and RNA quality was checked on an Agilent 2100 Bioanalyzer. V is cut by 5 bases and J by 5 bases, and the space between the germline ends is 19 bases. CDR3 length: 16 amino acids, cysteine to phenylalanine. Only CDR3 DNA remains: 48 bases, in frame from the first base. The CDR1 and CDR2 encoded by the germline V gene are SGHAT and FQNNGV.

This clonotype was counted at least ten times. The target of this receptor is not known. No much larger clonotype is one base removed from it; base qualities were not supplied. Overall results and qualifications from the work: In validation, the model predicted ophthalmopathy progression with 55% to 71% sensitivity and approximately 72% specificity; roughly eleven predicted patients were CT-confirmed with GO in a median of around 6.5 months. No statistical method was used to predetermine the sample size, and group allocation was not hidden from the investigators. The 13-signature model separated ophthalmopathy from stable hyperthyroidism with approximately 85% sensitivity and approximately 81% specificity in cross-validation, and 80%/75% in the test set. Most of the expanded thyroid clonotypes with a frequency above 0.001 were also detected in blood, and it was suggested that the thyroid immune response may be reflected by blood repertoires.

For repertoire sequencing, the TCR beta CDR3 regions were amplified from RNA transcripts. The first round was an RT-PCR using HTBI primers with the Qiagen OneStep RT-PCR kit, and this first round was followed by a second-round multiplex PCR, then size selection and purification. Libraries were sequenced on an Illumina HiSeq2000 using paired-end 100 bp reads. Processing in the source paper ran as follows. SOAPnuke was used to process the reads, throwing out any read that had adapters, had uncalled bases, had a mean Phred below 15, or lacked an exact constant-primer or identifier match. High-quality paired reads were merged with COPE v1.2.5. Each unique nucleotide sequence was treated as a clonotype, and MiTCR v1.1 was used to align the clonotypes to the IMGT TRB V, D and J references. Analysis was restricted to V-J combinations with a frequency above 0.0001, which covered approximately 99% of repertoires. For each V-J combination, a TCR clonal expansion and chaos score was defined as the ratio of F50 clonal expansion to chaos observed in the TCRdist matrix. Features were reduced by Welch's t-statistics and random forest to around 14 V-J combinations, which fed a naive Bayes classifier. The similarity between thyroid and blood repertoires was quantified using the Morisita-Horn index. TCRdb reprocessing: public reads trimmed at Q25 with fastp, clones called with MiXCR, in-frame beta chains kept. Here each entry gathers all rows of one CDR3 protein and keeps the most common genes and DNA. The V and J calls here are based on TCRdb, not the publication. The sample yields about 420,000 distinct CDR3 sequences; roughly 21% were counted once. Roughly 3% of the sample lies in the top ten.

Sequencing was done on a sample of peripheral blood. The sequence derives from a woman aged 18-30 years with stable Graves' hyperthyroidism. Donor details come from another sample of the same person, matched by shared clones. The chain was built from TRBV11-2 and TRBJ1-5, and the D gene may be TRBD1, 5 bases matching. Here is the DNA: TGTGCCAGCAGCCCCCCCTGGCAGGGCCTTCATCAGCCCCAGCATTTT. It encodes CASSPPWQGLHQPQHF.